A single sample is the source of the 3 T cell receptor beta chains below, sequenced in a study of response to subunit inactivated influenza vaccine. TCRdb independently ran MiXCR on the RT-PCR reads; one entry per CDR3 protein. The sample yields about 700,000 distinct CDR3 sequences, 14% seen once. Sequencing used PBMCs from blood, obtained around two weeks before vaccination. The receptors originated from a man aged 50-59 years who received an inactivated influenza vaccine.

This CDR3 is CSARDTLGELFF. CDR3 DNA sequence: TGCAGTGCTAGAGATACCCTCGGGGAGCTGTTTTTT. This chain links TRBV20-1 with TRBJ2-2; D unclear. V was cut by 0 bases and J by 7 bases, with 6 bases left in between. CDR3 size: 12 residues. CDR1 DFQATT and CDR2 SNEGSKA come from the germline V gene (reference sequence).

This clonotype was seen only a few times. The CDR3 loop reads CSVISLYEQYF. The CDR3 DNA sequence: TGCAGCGTTATCAGTCTCTACGAGCAGTACTTC. This rearrangement joins TRBV29-1 to TRBJ2-7, with D unresolved. This CDR3 spans 11 amino acids. Trimming took 5 bases from V and 3 from J, leaving 8 bases between them. Germline CDR1 reads SQVTM; CDR2 reads ANQGSEA.

V is TRBV19 and J is TRBJ2-5; 8 positions agree with TRBD1. From germline, CDR1 is LNHDA and CDR2 SQIVND (reference sequence). This CDR3 has 15 amino acids. J gave up 3 bases and V 6 bases, and 9 bases lay outside the gene matches. The CDR3 DNA follows: TGTGCCAGTAGAACTGGACAGGGTACCAAAGAGACCCAGTACTTC. Translated: CASRTGQGTKETQYF.